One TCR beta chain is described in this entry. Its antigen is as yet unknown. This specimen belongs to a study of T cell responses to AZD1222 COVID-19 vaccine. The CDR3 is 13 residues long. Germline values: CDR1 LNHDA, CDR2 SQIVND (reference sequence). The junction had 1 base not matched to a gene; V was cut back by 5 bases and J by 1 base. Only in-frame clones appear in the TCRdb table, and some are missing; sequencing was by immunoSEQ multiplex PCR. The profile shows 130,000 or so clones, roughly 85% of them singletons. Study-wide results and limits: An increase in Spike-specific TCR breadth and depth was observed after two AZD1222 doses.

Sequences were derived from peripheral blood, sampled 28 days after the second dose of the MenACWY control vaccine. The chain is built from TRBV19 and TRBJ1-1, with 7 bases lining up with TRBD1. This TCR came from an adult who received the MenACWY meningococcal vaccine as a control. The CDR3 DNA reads TGTGCCAGTAGTCGACAGGGGAACACTGAAGCTTTCTTT. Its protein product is CASSRQGNTEAFF.